The 19 T cell receptor beta chains given below trace back to one sample, sequenced in a study of cytomegalovirus exposure and HLA in healthy donors. The study ran its PCR with 60 Vbeta and 13 Jbeta primers. Generated by immunoSEQ multiplex PCR, the TCRdb table keeps only in-frame clones and is missing some. The table has more than 140,000 clones, 70% to 85% seen once. Sequencing was performed on PBMCs. These receptor sequences come from a woman between 40 and 55 years old in good health and CMV-seronegative.

Only one count was recorded for this clone. In DNA, the CDR3 is TGTGCCAGCAAATCAGGGGGGTATCACCGCGAGCAGTACTTC. Protein: CASKSGGYHREQYF. The chain has TRBV27 and TRBJ2-7; D perhaps matches TRBD1 (7 bases). V was clipped by 7 bases and J by 6 bases, with 19 bases between them. Germline CDR1 reads MNHEY; CDR2 reads SMNVEV (reference sequence). This CDR3 contains 14 residues.

The rearrangement uses TRBV7-9 and TRBJ1-4; the match to TRBD1 covers 9 bases. Germline CDR1 and CDR2: SEHNR and FQNEAQ (reference sequence). The ends lost 0 bases at V and 3 bases at J; junction bases unmatched: 2. The CDR3 is 16 amino acids. The CDR3 loop is CASSLAYRGPNEKLFF. DNA for the CDR3: TGTGCCAGCAGCTTAGCCTACAGGGGGCCTAATGAAAAACTGTTTTTT.

The CDR3 is CASSSGGSGNTIYF. As DNA, the CDR3 is TGTGCCAGCAGCTCCGGGGGCTCTGGAAACACCATATATTTT. The genes are TRBV7-2 and TRBJ1-3, with D possibly matching TRBD1 (5 bases). The CDR3 is 14 residues long. With 4 bases removed from V and 0 bases from J, the gap between germline ends came to 7 bases. Germline CDR1 reads SGHTA; CDR2 reads FQGNSA.

There are a few counts of this clone. This chain joins TRBV27 and TRBJ2-3; D is uncertain. Trimming took off 0 bases at V and 3 bases at J, with 7 bases between the two ends. Germline CDR1 is MNHEY and CDR2 is SMNVEV (reference sequence). CDR3 size: 14 residues. The CDR3 DNA reads as TGTGCCAGCAGTTTATCTCGGCGGACAGATACGCAGTATTTT. Its protein is CASSLSRRTDTQYF.

This clone was counted once. The genes are TRBV11-1 and TRBJ1-2; D remains ambiguous. V was trimmed by 3 bases and J by 6 bases, leaving 20 bases between them. This CDR3 region has 16 residues. From germline, CDR1 is SGHAT and CDR2 FQDESV (reference sequence). In nucleotides, the CDR3 is TGTGCCAGCAGCTTCCCCACCCGGGGATCAAGAGATGGCTACACCTTC. This gives the protein CASSFPTRGSRDGYTF.

This clone was detected only once. V and J are TRBV18 and TRBJ2-1; TRBD1 is a possible D gene (5 bases). Between the trimmed V and J ends, which lost 3 bases and 8 bases, there was a span of 20 bases. The CDR3 consists of 16 residues. Germline-derived CDR1 and CDR2 are KGHSH and LQKENI. The CDR3 region is CASSPTPVTADDEQFF. The CDR3 DNA follows: TGTGCCAGCTCACCGACTCCGGTGACAGCTGACGATGAGCAGTTCTTC.

This chain links TRBV11-3 with TRBJ2-7; the match to TRBD2 covers 7 bases. Germline CDR1 SGHNT, CDR2 YENEEA. The CDR3 has 13 amino acids. The junction had 7 bases not matched to a gene; V was cut back by 5 bases and J by 6 bases. CDR3 sequence: CASSRTSPSEQYF. The CDR3 DNA reads TGTGCCAGCAGCCGGACTAGTCCCTCCGAGCAGTACTTC.

This chain uses TRBV28 with TRBJ2-7; D not certain. Germline assignment: CDR1 MDHEN and CDR2 SYDVKM. Between the trimmed V and J ends, which lost 5 bases and 7 bases, there was a span of 6 bases. CDR3 size: 10 residues. The DNA for the CDR3 is TGTGCCAGCAGTGACAAAGAGCAGTACTTC. Translating it yields CASSDKEQYF.

The gene calls are TRBV7-2 and TRBJ2-7; possibly TRBD1 for D (6 bases). This CDR3 contains 13 residues. Germline assignment: CDR1 SGHTA and CDR2 FQGNSA. Deletions cut 5 bases from V and 7 bases from J, with 15 bases between. The CDR3 loop is CASSPIRGGEQYF. As DNA, the CDR3 is TGTGCCAGCAGCCCAATACGAGGGGGAGAGCAGTACTTC.

The chain is built from TRBV5-1 and TRBJ2-7; the D is unclear. The CDR3 sequence is 14 residues long. From germline, CDR1 is SGHRS and CDR2 YFSETQ. The V end was cut by 0 bases, the J end by 1 base, with 8 bases between. This CDR3 reads CASSLVSDSYEQYF. The CDR3 bases are TGCGCCAGCAGCTTGGTCAGCGATTCCTACGAGCAGTACTTC.

V usage is TRBV27 and J usage is TRBJ2-7, with 9 bases aligning to TRBD2. The trim removed 1 base at V and 2 bases at J, leaving 3 bases unmatched. In germline, CDR1 is MNHEY, CDR2 SMNVEV (reference sequence). This CDR3 contains 15 residues. CDR3: CASSLFASGTYEQYF. CDR3 sequence (DNA): TGTGCCAGCAGTTTATTCGCTAGCGGGACCTACGAGCAGTACTTC.

This clone was found once. The CDR3 nucleotides are TGTGCCAGCAGCTTATACTATTGGATTGAGGCGAACACCGGGGAGCTGTTTTTT. It encodes CASSLYYWIEANTGELFF. The genes are TRBV7-9 and TRBJ2-2; D is uncertain. The CDR3 has 18 amino acids. Trimming removed 2 bases from V and 0 bases from J, with 16 bases in between. The germline CDR1 and CDR2 sequences are SEHNR and FQNEAQ (reference sequence).

The chain couples TRBV14 to TRBJ2-5; weak D call: TRBD1 (5 bases). The CDR3 runs to 14 residues. Trimming removed 1 base from V and 8 bases from J, with 14 bases in between. Per the germline V gene, CDR1 is SGHDN and CDR2 is FVKESK. The CDR3 reads CASSQVQGIGTQYF. In nucleotides, the CDR3 is TGTGCCAGCAGCCAAGTTCAGGGTATTGGAACCCAGTACTTC.

This clone was detected only a few times. This sequence joins TRBV5-1 and TRBJ1-2; D possibly corresponds to TRBD1 (6 bases). The germline V and J ends were trimmed by 0 bases and 7 bases, with 13 bases remaining between them. Germline V CDR1 and CDR2: SGHRS, YFSETQ. This CDR3 comprises 14 residues. CDR3 sequence reads: CASSLADRFAGYTF. Written as DNA, the CDR3 is TGCGCCAGCAGCTTGGCCGACAGGTTTGCTGGCTACACCTTC.

This clone has only one observation. The J gene is TRBJ2-7, the V gene TRBV28; D is perhaps TRBD2 (5 bases). The CDR3 sequence is 16 residues long. Germline lookup yields CDR1 MDHEN and CDR2 SYDVKM. V was shortened by 2 bases and J by 5 bases, with 19 bases between the two germline ends. In nucleotides, the CDR3 is TGTGCCAGCAGTTTACCGCCACAAGCTTATAGCGACGAGCAGTACTTC. It is translated as CASSLPPQAYSDEQYF. The whole variable domain, remainder taken from reference TRBV28 and TRBJ2-7, is DVKVTQSSRYLVKRTGEKVFLECVQDMDHENMFWYRQDPGLGLRLIYFSYDVKMKEKGDIPEGYSVSREKKERFSLILESASTNQTSMYLCASSLPPQAYSDEQYFGPGTRLTVT.

The chain carries TRBV28 and TRBJ1-5; the D gene is possibly TRBD1 (5 bases). V was shortened by 3 bases and J by 2 bases, with 8 bases between the two germline ends. This CDR3 comprises 14 residues. Per germline, CDR1 MDHEN and CDR2 SYDVKM. The CDR3 DNA follows: TGTGCCAGCAGTTTGGAACAGGGCAATCAGCCCCAGCATTTT. Translation: CASSLEQGNQPQHF.

The J gene is TRBJ2-3, the V gene TRBV9; unclear D gene. V gave up 0 bases and J gave up 6 bases, with 8 bases separating them. The CDR3 length is 13 residues. CDR1 is SGDLS, CDR2 YYNGEE, per germline. CDR3 sequence reads: CASSVAVLDTQYF. CDR3 nucleotides: TGTGCCAGCAGCGTAGCCGTCTTGGATACGCAGTATTTT.

The chain couples TRBV7-8 to TRBJ2-1; D not certain. The germline V gene encodes CDR1 SGHVS and CDR2 FQNEAQ. The CDR3 loop spans 18 amino acids. The germline V and J ends were trimmed by 1 base and 1 base, with 17 bases remaining between them. This CDR3 reads CASSLVTLMRISYNEQFF. The CDR3 DNA reads TGTGCCAGCAGCTTAGTTACCTTGATGAGGATTTCCTACAATGAGCAGTTCTTC.

V and J are TRBV19 and TRBJ1-5; 8 bases align to TRBD1. Looked up from germline, CDR1 is LNHDA and CDR2 is SQIVND (reference sequence). The CDR3 spans 16 residues. The V segment lost 3 bases and the J segment 5 bases; nucleotides outside the gene matches: 9. CDR3 coding DNA: TGTGCCAGTAGTATCCTCCCCACAGGGGGTCATCAGCCCCAGCATTTT. This codes for CASSILPTGGHQPQHF.